This TCR beta chain came from a study of technical replicates of blood from a handful of donors. Assay: immunoSEQ multiplex PCR; the TCRdb copy retains only in-frame clones and omits some. Of 45,000 to 60,000 clones listed, roughly 94% were seen once; the top ten hold around 3%. The trim removed 5 bases at V and 0 bases at J, leaving 4 bases unmatched. The CDR3 sequence is 15 residues long. Germline V CDR1 and CDR2: MNHEY, SVGAGI. The clonotype comes from a human donor in good health. Some clones in this sample may be carry-over from other donors' samples. The chain is built from TRBV6-5 and TRBJ2-1; the match to TRBD1 covers 7 bases. Sequencing used PBMCs. The chain's CDR3 is CASSQRDSSYNEQFF. In nucleotides, the CDR3 is TGTGCCAGCAGTCAACGGGACAGCTCCTACAATGAGCAGTTCTTC.